Below are 7 T cell receptor beta chains sequenced from a single sample in a study of cytotoxic CD8 clonotypes in ibrutinib-treated CLL. Repertoires were generated with immunoSEQ multiplex PCR, while TCRdb's copy carries only in-frame clones and drops some. The table shows 110,000 to 150,000 clones, with roughly 77% occurring only once. The specimen was PBMCs, collected after 12 months of ibrutinib treatment. The receptor source for this set is a human donor with chronic lymphocytic leukemia.

This chain connects TRBV5-1 to TRBJ1-4, with D perhaps TRBD1 (6 bases). The germline V gene has CDR1 SGHRS and CDR2 YFSETQ. This CDR3 spans 15 amino acids. V lost 3 bases to trimming and J lost 0 bases, with 9 bases between them. CDR3 sequence (DNA): TGCGCCAGCAGCTCAGGACAGTCAACTAATGAAAAACTGTTTTTT. It yields the protein CASSSGQSTNEKLFF.

The rearrangement joins TRBV21-1 to TRBJ1-5; the table names TRBD1, a call not compared with the DNA. TRBV21-1 has pseudogene status. The CDR3 contains 20 residues. DNA of the CDR3: TGTGCCAGCAGCAAAGAGGGGTATCCGGCCCGGTTCTTTAGCAATCAGCCCCAGCATTTT. It is translated as CASSKEGYPARFFSNQPQHF.

The rearrangement uses TRBV7-9 and TRBJ1-2, with D hard to call. Between the trimmed V and J ends, which lost 3 bases and 4 bases, there was a span of 9 bases. The CDR3 has 13 residues. Germline V CDR1 and CDR2: SEHNR, FQNEAQ (reference sequence). In nucleotides, the CDR3 is TGTGCCAGCAGCTTTGGGGAATCCTATGGCTACACCTTC. Amino acid sequence: CASSFGESYGYTF.

The chain recombines TRBV4-1 with TRBJ2-1; D not certain. Germline CDR1 MGHRA, CDR2 YSYEKL. V lost 4 bases and J lost 0, with 10 bases in between. The length of the CDR3 is 15 residues. CDR3 DNA sequence: TGCGCCAGCAGCCCGCTAATTAGCTCCTACAATGAGCAGTTCTTC. Translation: CASSPLISSYNEQFF.

The chain combines TRBV7-8 with TRBJ1-5, with D possibly being TRBD1 (6 bases). CDR3 length equals 14 residues. Trimming removed 4 bases at V and 3 bases at J, with 10 bases between. Germline CDR1 reads SGHVS; CDR2 reads FQNEAQ. The CDR3 DNA follows: TGTGCCAGCAGCTCAGACAGGAACAATCAGCCCCAGCATTTT. This codes for CASSSDRNNQPQHF.

The rearrangement joins TRBV28 to TRBJ2-7; D gene unclear. V lost 10 bases and J 3 bases, leaving 16 bases between the germline ends. The CDR3 runs to 13 residues. Germline V gene data show CDR1 as MDHEN and CDR2 as SYDVKM. Here the CDR3 DNA reads TGTGCCACATCACGATTAGTTGGCTACGAGCAGTACTTC. Amino acids: CATSRLVGYEQYF.

The rearrangement joins TRBV6-5 to TRBJ2-7; TRBD1 agrees at 8 bases. Trimming removed 8 bases from V and 1 base from J; junction bases left unmatched: 10. The CDR3 length is 15 residues. Germline V lookup: CDR1 MNHEY, CDR2 SVGAGI. CDR3 region: CASGGQGHTSYEQYF. In DNA, the CDR3 is TGTGCCAGCGGAGGACAGGGTCATACTTCCTACGAGCAGTACTTC.